Below are 9 T cell receptor beta chains sequenced from a single sample in a study of T cell repertoires in cytomegalovirus infection (dated by TCRdb to about 2019). In light of the paper, this sample's treatment or condition label describes: in vitro stimulation with specific CMV peptide epitopes to enrich CMV-specific T cells. The run used an Illumina HiSeq 1500. Clones were called with MiXCR by TCRdb after fastp trimmed the public reads at Q25, and only in-frame beta chains were retained. Rows merge per CDR3 protein into single entries with the most common DNA and genes. The sample includes about a million distinct CDR3 sequences, with about 33% observed a single time. Under 15% of the sample comes from the top ten. These receptors lack a known antigen. The sample was cultured CD8+ T cells from PBMCs, taken from culture after CMV antigen stimulation. Receptors originate from a human donor in good health (CMV status not recorded). Some clones in this sample may be carry-over from other donors' samples.

The V call is TRBV6-5, the J call TRBJ1-2; no reliable D call. This CDR3 region has 13 residues. Trimming removed 5 bases from V and 5 bases from J, with 12 bases in between. Germline V gene data show CDR1 as MNHEY and CDR2 as SVGAGI. CDR3 nucleotide sequence: TGTGCCAGCAGTCCCGATATAGGTTATGGCTACACCTTC. It translates to CASSPDIGYGYTF.

The V call is TRBV28, the J call TRBJ2-5; maybe TRBD2 (6 bases). V gave up 3 bases and J gave up 4 bases, with 27 bases separating them. Germline CDR1 and CDR2: MDHEN and SYDVKM. This CDR3 has 19 amino acids. The CDR3 DNA sequence: TGTGCCAGCAGTTTGTTTGACGGGGGAGTCCCTCACGGCGGAGAGACCCAGTACTTC. It yields the protein CASSLFDGGVPHGGETQYF. The full variable domain, completed using reference TRBV28 and TRBJ2-5, is DVKVTQSSRYLVKRTGEKVFLECVQDMDHENMFWYRQDPGLGLRLIYFSYDVKMKEKGDIPEGYSVSREKKERFSLILESASTNQTSMYLCASSLFDGGVPHGGETQYFGPGTRLLVL.

This clonotype was seen a few times. The chain combines TRBV7-9 with TRBJ2-3; 8 nucleotides line up with TRBD2. V lost 5 bases to trimming and J lost 2 bases; unmatched junction nucleotides: 9. The CDR3 covers 16 residues. Germline V gives CDR1 SEHNR, CDR2 FQNEAQ (reference sequence). The CDR3: CASSPGGGGHTDTQYF. The CDR3 coding sequence is TGTGCCAGCAGCCCGGGAGGCGGGGGGCACACAGATACGCAGTATTTT.

The genes are TRBV7-2 and TRBJ2-7, with D possibly being TRBD1 (7 bases). The CDR3 is 17 residues long. The V gene lost 1 base and the J gene lost 1 base, with 17 bases spanning the gap. Germline CDR1 SGHTA, CDR2 FQGNSA. In DNA form, the CDR3 reads TGTGCCAGCAGCTTAGGAAGTGGCAGGGGGACTTCCTACGAGCAGTACGTC. Translating it yields CASSLGSGRGTSYEQYV.

V usage is TRBV6-2 or TRBV6-3 and J usage is TRBJ2-1; the D gene could be TRBD1 or TRBD2 (5 bases each). CDR1 MNHEY and CDR2 SVGEGT come from the germline V gene. The CDR3 runs to 15 residues. V lost 6 bases, J lost 4 bases, and 16 bases lay in between. The CDR3 DNA follows: TGTGCCAGCAGCCCTTTTAGGGGACCATACAATGAGCAGTTCTTC. It is translated as CASSPFRGPYNEQFF.

This clonotype was seen repeatedly, ten times or more. The chain employs TRBV5-6 and TRBJ2-2; D is perhaps TRBD2 (7 bases). There are 16 residues in the CDR3. V lost 4 bases to trimming and J lost 5 bases, with 18 bases between them. Germline CDR1 reads SGHDT; CDR2 reads YYEEEE. The chain's CDR3 is CASSPGGHGRTGELFF. CDR3 coding DNA: TGTGCCAGCAGCCCGGGGGGACACGGTAGGACCGGGGAGCTGTTTTTT. Supplemented by reference TRBV5-6 and TRBJ2-2, the full variable domain reads DAGVTQSPTHLIKTRGQQVTLRCSPKSGHDTVSWYQQALGQGPQFIFQYYEEEERQRGNFPDRFSGHQFPNYSSELNVNALLLGDSALYLCASSPGGHGRTGELFFGEGSRLTVL.

This clonotype was counted many times. The chain recombines TRBV28 with TRBJ2-5; 10 bases match TRBD1. The V segment lost 8 bases and the J segment 0 bases; nucleotides outside the gene matches: 3. CDR3 length equals 14 residues. Germline V CDR1 and CDR2: MDHEN, SYDVKM. The CDR3 sequence is CASRGTGDQETQYF. The CDR3 DNA is TGTGCCAGCCGGGGGACAGGGGACCAAGAGACCCAGTACTTC.

This clonotype turned up a few times. The rearrangement joins TRBV12-3 or TRBV12-4 to TRBJ1-1, with D hard to call. The CDR3 sequence is 13 residues long. The germline V and J ends were trimmed by 1 base and 4 bases, with 7 bases remaining between them. CDR3 residues: CASSLGAVTEAFF. The CDR3 nucleotides are TGTGCCAGCAGTTTAGGGGCAGTCACTGAAGCTTTCTTT.

The chain couples TRBV15 to TRBJ1-4, with 10 nucleotides matching TRBD1. Germline CDR1 reads LNHNV; CDR2 reads YYDKDF (reference sequence). Trimming cost V 4 bases and J 8 bases; bases outside gene matches: 7. The CDR3 is 15 residues long. The CDR3 region is CATSNIGTGEEKLFF. For the CDR3, the DNA is TGTGCCACCAGCAATATCGGGACAGGGGAAGAAAAACTGTTTTTT.